This T cell receptor (beta chain) was found in a study of CD8 T cells in ankylosing spondylitis. Molecular-barcoded quantitative 5'-RACE produced these TCR beta libraries. TCRdb called the 5' RACE reads again in MiXCR, with one record for every CDR3 protein. The sample holds roughly 440,000 distinct CDR3 sequences, roughly a sixth seen once. This clonotype was recorded a few times. The antigen is not known. Overall study findings and caveats: Disease-linked clones reportedly concentrated significantly in matched ankylosing spondylitis synovial fluid. Ankylosing spondylitis blood seemed to carry a telltale TCR beta motif made of under 10 highly homologous variants. CD8+ by phenotype, disease-linked clones were relatively rare in peripheral blood. Existing reports had already noted some motif variants in reactive arthritis synovial fluid and blood.

Germline V gene lookup returns CDR1 DFQATT and CDR2 SNEGSKA (reference sequence). The CDR3 is 15 residues long. The ends lost 6 bases at V and 7 bases at J; junction bases unmatched: 17. The rearrangement joins TRBV20-1 to TRBJ2-5, with 7 bases identical to TRBD2. The receptor's source is a male donor with ankylosing spondylitis. Sequenced input: blood, either unsorted or a sorted T cell fraction (not recorded which). Written as DNA, the CDR3 is TGCAGTGCGGCGGGGGAGCGGGGAGGGGCAGCGACCCAGTACTTC. Translating it yields CSAAGERGGAATQYF.